This TCR beta chain was sequenced during a study of Ad26.COV2.S vaccination and SARS-CoV-2 variants. At the level of the study: By the intramuscular route, Ad26.COV2.S was given once, or twice 56 days apart.

The protocol was immunoSEQ multiplex PCR, while the TCRdb copy is restricted to in-frame clones and leaves out a portion. The repertoire has 430,000 or so clones, roughly 89% of them found once; the top ten carry 2% to 3%. Germline V gene lookup returns CDR1 SGHRS and CDR2 YFSETQ. V lost 5 bases and J 5 bases, leaving 8 bases between the germline ends. This CDR3 comprises 11 residues. Treatment noted: roughly 18 received Ad26.COV2.S at low or high dose, single or two shots; roughly 5 received placebo; per-sample allocation not given. Specimen acquisition occurred on day 63 following the initial vaccine or placebo injection.

The sequence was obtained from a person between 18 and 65 years old who received the Ad26.COV2.S COVID-19 vaccine or a placebo. The genes are TRBV5-1 and TRBJ2-7; TRBD1 is a possible D gene (6 bases). Sequencing used peripheral blood, obtained in a trial of Ad26.COV2.S vaccine versus placebo. This CDR3 reads CASRAGDEQYF. DNA of the CDR3: TGCGCCAGCAGAGCAGGGGACGAGCAGTACTTC.